This entry is about one T cell receptor beta chain. The sample is drawn from a study of blood T cell repertoires in COVID-19. Study background: The analysed material was cDNA or gDNA that came from T cells, B-cell-depleted T cells, or PBMCs.

Per the study methods: Using reference gene primer amplification, nucleated cell counts were estimated. Sequenced by immunoSEQ multiplex PCR; TCRdb stores in-frame clones only, minus some. That table supplies the V and J calls and clone size; D and trimming were determined from the DNA. The table has under 200,000 clones, 79% seen once. This CDR3 spans 13 amino acids. The germline gives CDR1 MDHEN, CDR2 SYDVKM. After removal of 5 bases from V and 5 bases from J, the junction contained 5 bases not matched to a gene. This chain links TRBV28 with TRBJ2-7; 8 bases fit TRBD1. This sequence was found in a man in his fifties or sixties with active or convalescent COVID-19. The sample taken for sequencing was peripheral blood. The CDR3 coding sequence is TGTGCCAGCAGTCCGGACAGGGTCGACGAGCAGTACTTC. Translation gives CASSPDRVDEQYF.